This T cell receptor (beta chain) was captured in a study of T cell responses to AZD1222 COVID-19 vaccine. Study-level background: Recipients boosted at about 4 weeks or about 12 weeks are pooled.

Only in-frame clones appear in the TCRdb table, and some are missing; sequencing was by immunoSEQ multiplex PCR. The table records some 120,000 clones, 80% to 90% of them present only once. The CDR3 totals 15 residues. This sequence was found in an adult in good health. The sample consisted of peripheral blood, taken on day 0 of AZD1222 vaccination. The rearrangement joins TRBV21-1 to TRBJ2-5; the DNA was not used to check the table's D call, TRBD2. TRBV21-1 is listed as a pseudogene. The CDR3 DNA follows: TGTGCCAGCAGCACCCTGGGGCGGGAGTTAGAGACCCAGTACTTC. The encoded protein is CASSTLGRELETQYF.